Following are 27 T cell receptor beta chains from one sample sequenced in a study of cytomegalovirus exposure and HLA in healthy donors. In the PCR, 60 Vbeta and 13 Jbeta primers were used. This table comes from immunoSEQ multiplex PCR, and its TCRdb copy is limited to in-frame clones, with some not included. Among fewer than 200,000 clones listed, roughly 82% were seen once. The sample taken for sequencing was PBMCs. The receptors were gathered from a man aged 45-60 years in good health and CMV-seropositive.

CDR3 DNA sequence: TGTGCCAGCAGCCCTACCTTTGAAGCTTTCTTT. As protein: CASSPTFEAFF. The V call is TRBV6-6, the J call TRBJ1-1, with D hard to call. Trimming cost V 6 bases and J 7 bases, with 9 bases left between them. Germline-derived CDR1 and CDR2 are MNHNY and SVGAGI (reference sequence). This CDR3 region has 11 residues.

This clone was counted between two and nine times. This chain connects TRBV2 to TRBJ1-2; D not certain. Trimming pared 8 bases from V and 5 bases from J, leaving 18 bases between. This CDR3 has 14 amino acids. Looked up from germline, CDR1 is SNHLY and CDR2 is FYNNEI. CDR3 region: CASSPRVEAYGYTF. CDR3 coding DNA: TGTGCCAGCTCACCGCGGGTCGAGGCGTATGGCTACACCTTC.

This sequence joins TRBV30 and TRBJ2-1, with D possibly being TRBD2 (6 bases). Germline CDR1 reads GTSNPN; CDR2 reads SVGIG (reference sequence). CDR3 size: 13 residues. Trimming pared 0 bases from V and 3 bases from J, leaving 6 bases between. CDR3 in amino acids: CAWSVGGYNEQFF. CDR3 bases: TGTGCCTGGAGTGTGGGGGGCTACAATGAGCAGTTCTTC.

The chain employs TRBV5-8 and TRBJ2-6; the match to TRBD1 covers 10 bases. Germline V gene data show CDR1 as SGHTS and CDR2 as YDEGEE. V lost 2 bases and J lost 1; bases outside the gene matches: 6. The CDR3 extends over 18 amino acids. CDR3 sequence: CASSFYWDRGSGANVLTF. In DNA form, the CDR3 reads TGTGCCAGCAGCTTTTATTGGGACAGGGGATCTGGGGCCAACGTCCTGACTTTC.

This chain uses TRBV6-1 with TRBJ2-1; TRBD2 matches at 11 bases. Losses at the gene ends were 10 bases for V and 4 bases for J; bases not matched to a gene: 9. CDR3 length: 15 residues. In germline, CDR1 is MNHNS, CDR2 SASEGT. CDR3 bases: TGTGCCACCGCTACGGGGACTAGCGGATACAATGAGCAGTTCTTC. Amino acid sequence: CATATGTSGYNEQFF.

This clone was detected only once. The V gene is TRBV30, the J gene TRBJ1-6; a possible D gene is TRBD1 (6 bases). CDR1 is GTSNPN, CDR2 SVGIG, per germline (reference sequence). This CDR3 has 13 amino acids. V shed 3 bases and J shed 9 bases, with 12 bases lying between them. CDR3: CAWRAGAGSPLHF. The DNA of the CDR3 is TGTGCCTGGAGAGCAGGGGCAGGTTCACCCCTCCACTTT.

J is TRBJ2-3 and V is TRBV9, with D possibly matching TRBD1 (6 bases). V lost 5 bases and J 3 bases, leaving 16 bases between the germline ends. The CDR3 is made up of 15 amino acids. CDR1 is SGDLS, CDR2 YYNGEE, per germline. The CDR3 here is CASSFDRLGTDTQYF. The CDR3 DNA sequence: TGTGCCAGCAGTTTCGACAGGTTAGGTACAGATACGCAGTATTTT.

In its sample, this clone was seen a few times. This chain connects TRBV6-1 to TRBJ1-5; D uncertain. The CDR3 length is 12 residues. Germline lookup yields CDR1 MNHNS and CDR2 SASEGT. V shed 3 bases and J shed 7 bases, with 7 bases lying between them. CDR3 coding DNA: TGTGCCAGCAGTGATGGGAGGCAGCCCCAGCATTTT. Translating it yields CASSDGRQPQHF.

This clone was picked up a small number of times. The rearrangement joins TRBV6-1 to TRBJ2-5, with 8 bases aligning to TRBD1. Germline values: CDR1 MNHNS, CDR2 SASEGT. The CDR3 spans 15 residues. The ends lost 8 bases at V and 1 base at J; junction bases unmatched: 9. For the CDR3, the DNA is TGTGCCAGCCGCTCCGGACAGGGCTTCCAAGAGACCCAGTACTTC. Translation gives CASRSGQGFQETQYF.

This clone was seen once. CDR3 sequence: CASSSDSGAMGDIQYF. For the CDR3, the DNA is TGTGCCAGCAGCTCGGATAGCGGGGCGATGGGGGACATTCAGTACTTC. This chain joins TRBV5-6 and TRBJ2-4; 8 nucleotides line up with TRBD2. CDR3 length: 16 residues. Germline V gives CDR1 SGHDT, CDR2 YYEEEE. The J segment lost 8 bases and the V segment lost 3 bases, leaving 13 bases of the junction unmatched.

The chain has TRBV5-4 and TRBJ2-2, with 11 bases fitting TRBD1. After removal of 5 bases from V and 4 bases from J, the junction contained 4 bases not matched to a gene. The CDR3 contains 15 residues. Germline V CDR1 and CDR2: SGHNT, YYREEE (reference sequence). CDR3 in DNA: TGTGCCAGCAGGCGGGACAGGGGGTTCACCGGGGAGCTGTTTTTT. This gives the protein CASRRDRGFTGELFF.

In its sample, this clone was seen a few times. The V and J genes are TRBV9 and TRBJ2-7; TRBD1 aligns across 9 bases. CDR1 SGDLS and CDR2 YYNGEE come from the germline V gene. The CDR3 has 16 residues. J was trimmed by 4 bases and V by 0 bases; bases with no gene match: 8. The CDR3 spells CASSVEPGTGRYEQYF. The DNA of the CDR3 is TGTGCCAGCAGCGTAGAACCGGGGACAGGGAGGTACGAGCAGTACTTC.

The DNA for the CDR3 is TGCGCCAGCAGCTTGGATCAAGGGAGGATCAATTCACCCCTCCACTTT. This encodes CASSLDQGRINSPLHF. The chain recombines TRBV5-1 with TRBJ1-6; D not resolved. Trimming pared 0 bases from V and 7 bases from J, leaving 14 bases between. CDR3 size: 16 residues. Per the germline V gene, CDR1 is SGHRS and CDR2 is YFSETQ.

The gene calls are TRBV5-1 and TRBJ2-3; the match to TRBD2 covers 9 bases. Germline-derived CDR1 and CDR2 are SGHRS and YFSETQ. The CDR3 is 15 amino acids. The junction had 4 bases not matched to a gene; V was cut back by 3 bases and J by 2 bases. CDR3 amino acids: CASSSGTSPTDTQYF. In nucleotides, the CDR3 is TGCGCCAGCAGCTCGGGGACTAGCCCCACAGATACGCAGTATTTT.

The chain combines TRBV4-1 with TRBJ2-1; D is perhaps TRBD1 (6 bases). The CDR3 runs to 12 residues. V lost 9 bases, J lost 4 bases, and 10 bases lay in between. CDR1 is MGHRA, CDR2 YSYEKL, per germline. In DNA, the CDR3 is TGCGCCAGTATAGGGGGATACAATGAGCAGTTCTTC. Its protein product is CASIGGYNEQFF.

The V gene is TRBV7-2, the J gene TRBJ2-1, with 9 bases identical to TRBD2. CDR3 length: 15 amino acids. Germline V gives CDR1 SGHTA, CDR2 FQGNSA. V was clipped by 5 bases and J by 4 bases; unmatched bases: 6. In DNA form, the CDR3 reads TGTGCCAGCAGCCGTACTAGCGGGTTATACAATGAGCAGTTCTTC. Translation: CASSRTSGLYNEQFF.

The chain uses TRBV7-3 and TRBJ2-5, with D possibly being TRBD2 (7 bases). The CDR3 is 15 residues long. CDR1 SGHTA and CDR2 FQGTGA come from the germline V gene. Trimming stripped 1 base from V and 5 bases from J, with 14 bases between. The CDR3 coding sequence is TGTGCCAGCAGCTTAAGCGGGGGCCAATATGAGACCCAGTACTTC. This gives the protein CASSLSGGQYETQYF.

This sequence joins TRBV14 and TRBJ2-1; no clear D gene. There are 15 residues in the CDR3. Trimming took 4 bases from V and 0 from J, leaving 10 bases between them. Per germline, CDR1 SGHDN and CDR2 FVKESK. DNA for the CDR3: TGTGCCAGCAGCCTGAGGCTCAACTCCTACAATGAGCAGTTCTTC. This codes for CASSLRLNSYNEQFF.

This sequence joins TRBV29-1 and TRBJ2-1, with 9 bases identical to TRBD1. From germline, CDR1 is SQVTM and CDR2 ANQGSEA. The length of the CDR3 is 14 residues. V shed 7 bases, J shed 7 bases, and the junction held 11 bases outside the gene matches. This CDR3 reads CSGHRDRERNEQFF. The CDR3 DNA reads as TGCAGCGGCCACCGGGACAGGGAAAGGAATGAGCAGTTCTTC.

CDR3 nucleotides: TGTGCCAGCGGGCGGAGGGCAAACACCATATATTTT. Translating it yields CASGRRANTIYF. V and J are TRBV28 and TRBJ1-3; D is ambiguous. Deletions cut 8 bases from V and 6 bases from J, with 11 bases between. CDR1 is MDHEN and CDR2 is SYDVKM in the germline V gene. The CDR3 consists of 12 residues.

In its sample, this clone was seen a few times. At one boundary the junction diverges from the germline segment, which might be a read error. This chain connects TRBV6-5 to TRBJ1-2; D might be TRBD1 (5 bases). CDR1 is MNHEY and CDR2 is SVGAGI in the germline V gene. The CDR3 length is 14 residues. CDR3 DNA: TGTGCCATCAGTGAGCCGACAGAAGACTATGGCTACACCTTC. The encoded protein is CAISEPTEDYGYTF.

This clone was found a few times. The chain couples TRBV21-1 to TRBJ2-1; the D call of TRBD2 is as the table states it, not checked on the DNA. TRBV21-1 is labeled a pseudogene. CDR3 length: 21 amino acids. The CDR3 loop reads CASSKRREPDWTSGLLNEQFF. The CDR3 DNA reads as TGTGCCAGCAGCAAGAGGCGGGAGCCAGACTGGACTAGCGGGCTTCTAAATGAGCAGTTCTTC.

CDR3 sequence (DNA): TGTGCCAGCAGCTTAGCGGGACAGGGTAACTACGAGCAGTACTTC. As protein: CASSLAGQGNYEQYF. The chain couples TRBV7-9 to TRBJ2-7; 9 nucleotides align to TRBD1. The CDR3 has 15 amino acids. The germline V gene encodes CDR1 SEHNR and CDR2 FQNEAQ (reference sequence). J was trimmed by 3 bases and V by 0 bases; bases with no gene match: 3.

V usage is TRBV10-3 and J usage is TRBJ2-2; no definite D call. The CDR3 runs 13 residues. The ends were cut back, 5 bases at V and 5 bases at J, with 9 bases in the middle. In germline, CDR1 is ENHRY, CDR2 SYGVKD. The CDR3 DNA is TGTGCCATCAGTACGGTCGGGACCGGGGAGCTGTTTTTT. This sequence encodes CAISTVGTGELFF.

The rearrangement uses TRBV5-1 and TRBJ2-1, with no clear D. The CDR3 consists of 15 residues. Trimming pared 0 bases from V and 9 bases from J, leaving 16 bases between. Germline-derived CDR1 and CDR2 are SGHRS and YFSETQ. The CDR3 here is CASSLVGEYSGEQFF. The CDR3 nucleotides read TGCGCCAGCAGCTTGGTTGGTGAGTACAGTGGTGAGCAGTTCTTC.

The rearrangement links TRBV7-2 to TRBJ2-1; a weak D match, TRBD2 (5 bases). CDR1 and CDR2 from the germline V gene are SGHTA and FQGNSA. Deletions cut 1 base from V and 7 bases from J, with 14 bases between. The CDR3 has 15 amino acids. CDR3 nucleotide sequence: TGTGCCAGCAGCTTAGGAGCGGTACTGGGGAATGAGCAGTTCTTC. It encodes CASSLGAVLGNEQFF.

The CDR3 nucleotides read TGCAGCGCAACAGGGGGAGGGGCTGAAGCTTTCTTT. It specifies CSATGGGAEAFF. The V gene is TRBV29-1, the J gene TRBJ1-1, with 8 bases lining up with TRBD1. This CDR3 comprises 12 residues. The germline CDR1 and CDR2 sequences are SQVTM and ANQGSEA. V shed 7 bases, J shed 6 bases, and the junction held 7 bases outside the gene matches.